This TCR beta chain was sequenced in a study of blood T cells in healthy people across ages. In the study overall: Through template switching, about one barcoded beta molecule was captured per two T cells, as measured in model experiments.

Germline V gene sequence: CDR1 LGHNA, CDR2 YNFKEQ. The CDR3 contains 13 residues. It was with a sample-barcoded 5' primer and a J-beta primer mix that a second PCR of roughly 7 to 12 cycles was run. All samples gave at least 2.5 million CDR3-containing paired-end reads. TCRdb used MiXCR to reprocess the 5' RACE reads, holding one entry per CDR3 protein. This repertoire shows over 1,300,000 distinct CDR3 sequences, roughly 64% found once; its top ten account for under 8.5%. A note on this clonotype: Antigen: not known.

Points from the study as a whole: TCR beta diversity, measured per million T cells, fell in a roughly linear way with age. PBMC samples, being unsorted, prevented any conclusive comparison of naive and antigen-experienced cells.

The sample consisted of blood. The sequence came from a man between 18 and 35 years old in good health. This chain uses TRBV4-2 with TRBJ2-1, with D tentatively TRBD2 (6 bases). The assigned J gene may be wrong: the sequence end matches TRBJ2-7 better. The CDR3 here is CASSHRLGDEQYF. The CDR3 coding sequence is TGTGCCAGCAGCCATAGACTAGGTGATGAGCAGTACTTC.